A single sample is the source of the 25 T cell receptor beta chains below, sequenced in a study of T-cell reconstitution after alpha-beta-depleted transplantation in children. The TCRbeta library incorporated unique molecular identifiers. TCRdb redid the calling of the PCR reads with MiXCR, one entry per CDR3 protein. The table lists about 610,000 distinct CDR3 sequences, over 9.5% of them singletons. The source was PBMCs from the stem cell graft donor, collected from the stem cell graft. The receptors shown here come from a human donor who donated a stem cell graft to a child with acute myeloid leukemia.

The rearrangement joins TRBV5-1 to TRBJ2-3; 9 nucleotides align to TRBD2. V gave up 3 bases and J gave up 5 bases; unmatched junction bases: 10. The CDR3 runs 16 residues. Looked up from germline, CDR1 is SGHRS and CDR2 is YFSETQ. This CDR3 reads CASSYLAGSGGDTQYF. DNA of the CDR3: TGCGCCAGCAGCTACCTAGCGGGGTCCGGGGGAGATACGCAGTATTTT.

This clonotype turned up a few times. The rearrangement joins TRBV29-1 to TRBJ2-2, with 7 bases aligning to TRBD1. Germline CDR1 SQVTM, CDR2 ANQGSEA. The J segment lost 2 bases and the V segment lost 6 bases, leaving 9 bases of the junction unmatched. This CDR3 contains 15 residues. CDR3 protein: CSVRPGQKNTGELFF. CDR3 nucleotide sequence: TGCAGCGTCCGTCCGGGACAGAAAAACACCGGGGAGCTGTTTTTT.

This clonotype turned up a few times. This chain links TRBV20-1 with TRBJ2-3; TRBD1 might be the D (5 bases). The CDR3 is 13 amino acids. V was trimmed by 6 bases and J by 1 base, leaving 11 bases between them. Germline V gene lookup returns CDR1 DFQATT and CDR2 SNEGSKA (reference sequence). The DNA for the CDR3 is TGCAGTGCCGGGCAAGGGGGCACAGATACGCAGTATTTT. Protein sequence: CSAGQGGTDTQYF.

This clonotype was recorded a few times. The J gene is TRBJ1-6, the V gene TRBV2; no reliable D call. Germline V lookup: CDR1 SNHLY, CDR2 FYNNEI. The ends were cut back, 5 bases at V and 10 bases at J, with 18 bases in the middle. The CDR3 length is 15 residues. CDR3 DNA sequence: TGTGCCAGCAGTCCCTTCCGGGTGGTGGAGTCACCCCTCCACTTT. Residues: CASSPFRVVESPLHF.

This clonotype has more than one count but fewer than ten. The V and J genes are TRBV28 and TRBJ2-7; 9 nucleotides line up with TRBD2. J was trimmed by 7 bases and V by 5 bases; bases with no gene match: 12. Germline V CDR1 and CDR2: MDHEN, SYDVKM. The CDR3 consists of 15 residues. DNA of the CDR3: TGTGCCAGCAGTACGCGACTAGCGGACCGTGATGAGCAGTACTTC. Residues: CASSTRLADRDEQYF.

This clonotype was seen a few times. The chain combines TRBV12-3 or TRBV12-4 with TRBJ2-7; 8 nucleotides line up with TRBD1. The trim removed 1 base at V and 4 bases at J, leaving 6 bases unmatched. The CDR3 contains 15 residues. In DNA form, the CDR3 reads TGTGCCAGCAGTTTAGGGTCAGGGGGCTGGTACGAGCAGTACTTC. It encodes CASSLGSGGWYEQYF.

There are a few counts of this clonotype. The CDR3 sequence: CASSETSASYNEQFF. The CDR3 bases are TGTGCCAGCAGCGAAACTAGCGCCTCCTACAATGAGCAGTTCTTC. The J gene is TRBJ2-1, the V gene TRBV2, with 7 bases identical to TRBD2. This CDR3 contains 15 residues. Trimming took 6 bases from V and 0 from J; bases not matched to a gene: 5. Germline V gene data show CDR1 as SNHLY and CDR2 as FYNNEI.

The chain links TRBV6-5 to TRBJ1-2; 7 nucleotides match TRBD1. Trimming took 4 bases from V and 8 from J; bases not matched to a gene: 7. CDR1 and CDR2 (germline): MNHEY, SVGAGI. The CDR3 contains 13 residues. The CDR3 DNA reads as TGTGCCAGCAGTTTCGAACAGGGGAGCGGCTACACCTTC. It specifies CASSFEQGSGYTF.

In this sample, this clonotype turned up many times. This chain uses TRBV28 with TRBJ1-5; 8 bases align to TRBD1. Germline V lookup: CDR1 MDHEN, CDR2 SYDVKM. The V gene end was trimmed by 6 bases and the J gene end by 4 bases; junction bases not matched to a gene: 17. The CDR3 loop spans 18 amino acids. Written as DNA, the CDR3 is TGTGCCAGCAGACCCTTAACCGGGACAGGTGTTTTAAATCAGCCCCAGCATTTT. Translated, it gives CASRPLTGTGVLNQPQHF.

The chain couples TRBV14 to TRBJ2-3; 7 positions agree with TRBD2. The germline gives CDR1 SGHDN, CDR2 FVKESK. CDR3 length: 17 residues. The J segment lost 2 bases and the V segment lost 1 base, leaving 9 bases of the junction unmatched. CDR3 loop: CASSQGLAGEVTDTQYF. CDR3 bases: TGTGCCAGCAGCCAAGGCCTTGCGGGAGAGGTCACAGATACGCAGTATTTT.

This clonotype came up a few times. This rearrangement joins TRBV2 to TRBJ2-5; D might be TRBD1 or TRBD2, each matching 6 bases. The CDR3 is 15 amino acids. Germline CDR1 and CDR2: SNHLY and FYNNEI. V was pared by 1 base and J by 2 bases, with 11 bases between. The CDR3 region has the DNA TGTGCCAGCAGTGAAGTAACAGGGACTCAAGAGACCCAGTACTTC. Translation gives CASSEVTGTQETQYF.

The chain carries TRBV4-2 and TRBJ2-3, with TRBD2 identical over 9 bases. This CDR3 region has 18 residues. The germline gives CDR1 LGHNA, CDR2 YNFKEQ. Trimming at V came to 2 bases and at J to 6 bases, leaving 15 bases not matched to a gene. CDR3 DNA sequence: TGTGCCAGCAGCCAAAGTCCGATAGCGGGAGCGATAAGGGATACGCAGTATTTT. It yields the protein CASSQSPIAGAIRDTQYF.

This clonotype was seen ten or more times. The chain uses TRBV10-3 and TRBJ1-1; no reliable D call. CDR1 is ENHRY and CDR2 is SYGVKD in the germline V gene. The CDR3 is made up of 14 amino acids. Trimming removed 2 bases from V and 1 base from J, with 8 bases in between. The chain's CDR3 is CAISEGVGNTEAFF. The DNA of the CDR3 is TGTGCCATCAGTGAGGGGGTGGGGAACACTGAAGCTTTCTTT.

The V gene is TRBV7-2, the J gene TRBJ2-5; TRBD1 matches at 10 bases. With V trimmed by 1 base and J by 4 bases, 6 bases remained unmatched. CDR1 is SGHTA, CDR2 FQGNSA, per germline. This CDR3 is 16 amino acids long. The CDR3 DNA sequence: TGTGCCAGCAGCTTAGGAGTCGGGACAGGGGCAGAGACCCAGTACTTC. The encoded protein is CASSLGVGTGAETQYF.

This clonotype was counted between two and nine times. The CDR3 bases are TGCAGTGCTCACGCCGGCCCGCGGCAGCCCCAGCATTTT. Residues: CSAHAGPRQPQHF. The rearrangement joins TRBV20-1 to TRBJ1-5; D is unclear. This CDR3 spans 13 amino acids. The germline V gene has CDR1 DFQATT and CDR2 SNEGSKA (reference sequence). V was pared by 5 bases and J by 7 bases, with 15 bases between.

This chain links TRBV15 with TRBJ2-3; unclear D gene. CDR1 and CDR2 from the germline V gene are LNHNV and YYDKDF (reference sequence). CDR3 length equals 13 residues. V was clipped by 5 bases and J by 3 bases, with 9 bases between them. The CDR3 here is CATSSRVTDTQYF. DNA of the CDR3: TGTGCCACCAGCTCCCGGGTTACAGATACGCAGTATTTT. Full variable domain (rest looked up from reference TRBV15 and TRBJ2-3): DAMVIQNPRYQVTQFGKPVTLSCSQTLNHNVMYWYQQKSSQAPKLLFHYYDKDFNNEADTPDNFQSRRPNTSFCFLDIRSPGLGDTAMYLCATSSRVTDTQYFGPGTRLTVL.

This clonotype has only a few counts. V gene TRBV12-3 or TRBV12-4 combines with J gene TRBJ1-4; D uncertain. V shed 2 bases and J shed 8 bases, with 9 bases lying between them. This CDR3 spans 13 amino acids. The CDR3 DNA reads TGTGCCAGCAGTTTAATCGCCGCGGAAAAACTGTTTTTT. This sequence encodes CASSLIAAEKLFF.

The chain combines TRBV20-1 with TRBJ2-1; TRBD2 matches 13 bases. CDR3 length: 16 amino acids. V shed 6 bases and J 7 bases; nucleotides not matched to a gene: 12. Per germline, CDR1 DFQATT and CDR2 SNEGSKA (reference sequence). The chain's CDR3 is CSAFWRGTSGNNEQFF. In DNA, the CDR3 is TGCAGTGCCTTTTGGAGGGGGACTAGCGGGAATAATGAGCAGTTCTTC.

This clonotype was counted many times. The V gene is TRBV29-1, the J gene TRBJ1-2; TRBD1 agrees at 7 bases. The V gene's germline CDR1 is SQVTM and CDR2 ANQGSEA. The CDR3 has 12 amino acids. After removal of 6 bases from V and 2 bases from J, the junction contained 3 bases not matched to a gene. CDR3 region: CSVGTANYGYTF. The CDR3 nucleotides are TGCAGCGTCGGGACAGCCAACTATGGCTACACCTTC.

This clonotype has only a few counts. The chain employs TRBV10-3 and TRBJ2-1; a possible D gene is TRBD1 (5 bases). The CDR3 runs to 12 residues. CDR1 and CDR2 from the germline V gene are ENHRY and SYGVKD. V was pared by 4 bases and J by 5 bases, with 6 bases between. The CDR3: CAISGRDNEQFF. The CDR3 bases are TGTGCCATCAGTGGCAGGGACAATGAGCAGTTCTTC.

In its sample, this clonotype was seen a few times. This chain joins TRBV4-1 and TRBJ1-2; TRBD1 agrees at 7 bases. Germline loops: CDR1 MGHRA, CDR2 YSYEKL. V lost 0 bases, J lost 2 bases, and 6 bases stayed unmatched. This CDR3 contains 16 residues. CDR3 sequence (DNA): TGCGCCAGCAGCCAAGAGACGGGACAGCCAAACTATGGCTACACCTTC. This codes for CASSQETGQPNYGYTF.

Only a few counts were recorded for this clonotype. The chain joins TRBV29-1 to TRBJ2-5; D may correspond to TRBD1 or TRBD2 (5 bases each). CDR1 and CDR2 from the germline V gene are SQVTM and ANQGSEA. V lost 3 bases to trimming and J lost 4 bases, with 18 bases between them. This CDR3 comprises 15 residues. CDR3 sequence: CSVEYVQGVGETQYF. The CDR3 DNA follows: TGCAGCGTTGAGTACGTCCAGGGAGTTGGAGAGACCCAGTACTTC.

The gene calls are TRBV4-2 and TRBJ2-7; TRBD2 agrees at 11 bases. The germline V gene encodes CDR1 LGHNA and CDR2 YNFKEQ. J gave up 7 bases and V 4 bases, and 21 bases lay outside the gene matches. The length of the CDR3 is 19 residues. CDR3 residues: CASSRGLLAGGPVGGEQYF. The CDR3 DNA reads as TGTGCCAGCAGCCGTGGCCTATTAGCGGGAGGGCCGGTCGGGGGAGAGCAGTACTTC.

This rearrangement joins TRBV29-1 to TRBJ1-1; 9 bases agree with TRBD1. Germline CDR1 is SQVTM and CDR2 is ANQGSEA. The V segment lost 5 bases and the J segment 1 base; nucleotides outside the gene matches: 5. This CDR3 comprises 14 residues. In DNA form, the CDR3 reads TGCAGCGTTACAGGGGGCATAGCGAACACTGAAGCTTTCTTT. This sequence encodes CSVTGGIANTEAFF.

Remarks on this clonotype: A much larger clone sits a single nucleotide away, making a read error possible. CDR3 coding DNA: TGCGCCAGCAGATCAACAGGGGAAGATATGCAGTATTTT. Translated, it gives CASRSTGEDMQYF. This sequence joins TRBV5-1 and TRBJ2-3; 7 bases are shared with TRBD1. This CDR3 has 13 amino acids. Germline values: CDR1 SGHRS, CDR2 YFSETQ.